The 30 T cell receptor beta chains reported below all come from one sample, sequenced in a study of PD-1 blockade in mismatch repair-deficient tumors. TCRdb's copy holds only in-frame clones and misses some; the assay was immunoSEQ multiplex PCR. The sample lists 70,000 to 90,000 clones; 80% to 90% were seen once. Sequenced material: peripheral blood, taken 44 weeks after starting pembrolizumab. Every receptor here comes from an adult with mismatch repair-deficient cancer.

The rearrangement joins TRBV6-1 to TRBJ2-7, with D uncertain. The germline gives CDR1 MNHNS, CDR2 SASEGT. Trimming removed 3 bases from V and 6 bases from J, with 6 bases in between. This CDR3 contains 11 residues. The CDR3 DNA reads as TGTGCCAGCAGTGATTGGGGCGAGCAGTACTTC. It codes for CASSDWGEQYF.

The chain employs TRBV30 and TRBJ1-3; D not certain. The length of the CDR3 is 14 residues. Trimming took off 4 bases at V and 0 bases at J, with 10 bases between the two ends. The V gene's germline CDR1 is GTSNPN and CDR2 SVGIG (reference sequence). CDR3: CAWTTGVSGNTIYF. The CDR3 bases are TGTGCCTGGACGACGGGAGTCTCTGGAAACACCATATATTTT.

The chain uses TRBV7-3 and TRBJ2-5; 10 bases are shared with TRBD2. Germline V gene sequence: CDR1 SGHTA, CDR2 FQGTGA. The CDR3 has 16 amino acids. J was trimmed by 2 bases and V by 0 bases; bases with no gene match: 3. The CDR3 DNA reads TGTGCCAGCAGCTTAACGGCAGCGGGAGGGCAAGAGACCCAGTACTTC. Translated, it gives CASSLTAAGGQETQYF.

This chain uses TRBV19 with TRBJ2-7; possibly TRBD1 for D (5 bases). Deletions cut 0 bases from V and 3 bases from J, with 15 bases between. The CDR3 extends over 16 amino acids. The germline V gene encodes CDR1 LNHDA and CDR2 SQIVND (reference sequence). The CDR3 sequence is CASSIEGQLGSYEQYF. The CDR3 coding sequence is TGTGCCAGTAGTATAGAAGGACAACTCGGAAGCTACGAGCAGTACTTC.

The chain is built from TRBV7-3 and TRBJ2-1; TRBD2 matches at 12 bases. From germline, CDR1 is SGHTA and CDR2 FQGTGA. CDR3 length: 20 amino acids. The V gene end was trimmed by 3 bases and the J gene end by 6 bases; junction bases not matched to a gene: 18. The CDR3 DNA reads as TGTGCCAGCAGCTTCGGGGGCAGGGATCCTTCTAGCGGGAGGGCCAATGAGCAGTTCTTC. This codes for CASSFGGRDPSSGRANEQFF.

The chain links TRBV19 to TRBJ2-1; D possibly corresponds to TRBD2 (5 bases). The CDR3 loop spans 11 amino acids. Germline loops: CDR1 LNHDA, CDR2 SQIVND (reference sequence). The V end lost 6 bases, the J end lost 6 bases, and 6 bases lay between the germline ends. The CDR3 reads CASRRGNEQFF. The CDR3 DNA reads as TGTGCCAGTAGACGGGGCAATGAGCAGTTCTTC.

The V call is TRBV7-9, the J call TRBJ2-4; TRBD2 is a possible D gene (6 bases). V lost 1 base and J lost 4, with 11 bases in between. Looked up from germline, CDR1 is SEHNR and CDR2 is FQNEAQ (reference sequence). This CDR3 spans 15 amino acids. The CDR3 sequence is CASSLGRLVKNIQYF. CDR3 coding DNA: TGTGCCAGCAGCTTAGGGCGACTAGTTAAAAACATTCAGTACTTC.

CDR3 in amino acids: CASSLRQDYGYTF. In DNA form, the CDR3 reads TGTGCCAGCAGCTTAAGACAGGACTATGGCTACACCTTC. J is TRBJ1-2 and V is TRBV7-2, with D maybe TRBD1 (6 bases). V dropped 2 bases and J dropped 3 bases, with 7 bases sitting between them. Germline V gives CDR1 SGHTA, CDR2 FQGNSA. This CDR3 region has 13 residues.

This clone came up a few times. J is TRBJ1-5 and V is TRBV27, with D hard to call. Germline lookup yields CDR1 MNHEY and CDR2 SMNVEV (reference sequence). V was clipped by 4 bases and J by 10 bases, with 11 bases between them. The CDR3 extends over 12 amino acids. DNA of the CDR3: TGTGCCAGCAGTTCAGACTGGGGACCCCAGCATTTT. Protein: CASSSDWGPQHF.

The chain uses TRBV11-2 and TRBJ2-3; possible D gene TRBD2, 6 bases. V lost 4 bases and J lost 2, with 10 bases in between. This CDR3 comprises 14 residues. CDR1 and CDR2 (germline): SGHAT, FQNNGV. For the CDR3, the DNA is TGTGCCAGCAGCTGGAGGGGCCCCACAGATACGCAGTATTTT. It translates to CASSWRGPTDTQYF. Variable domain in full (rest from reference TRBV11-2 and TRBJ2-3): EAGVAQSPRYKIIEKRQSVAFWCNPISGHATLYWYQQILGQGPKLLIQFQNNGVVDDSQLPKDRFSAERLKGVDSTLKIQPAKLEDSAVYLCASSWRGPTDTQYFGPGTRLTVL.

The chain has TRBV27 and TRBJ2-1, with 7 bases matching TRBD2. Germline CDR1 is MNHEY and CDR2 is SMNVEV (reference sequence). This CDR3 is built from 14 residues. The V segment lost 6 bases and the J segment 4 bases; nucleotides outside the gene matches: 6. The CDR3: CASRAGTGYNEQFF. The CDR3 DNA reads as TGTGCCAGCAGAGCGGGGACGGGGTACAATGAGCAGTTCTTC.

This chain connects TRBV30 to TRBJ2-2; D is possibly TRBD1 (5 bases). The length of the CDR3 is 12 residues. Trimming took off 0 bases at V and 6 bases at J, with 5 bases between the two ends. Per the germline V gene, CDR1 is GTSNPN and CDR2 is SVGIG (reference sequence). CDR3 sequence (DNA): TGTGCCTGGAGTGTACAGGCCGGGGAGCTGTTTTTT. The encoded protein is CAWSVQAGELFF.

The rearrangement links TRBV6-1 to TRBJ2-7; D is unresolved. Germline V CDR1 and CDR2: MNHNS, SASEGT. V gave up 5 bases and J gave up 5 bases, with 10 bases separating them. The CDR3 totals 12 residues. The CDR3 nucleotides are TGTGCCAGCAGTCCCGGGCGTCACGAGCAGTACTTC. It translates to CASSPGRHEQYF.

The gene calls are TRBV4-1 and TRBJ2-6; D is possibly TRBD1 (6 bases). This CDR3 comprises 19 residues. Germline loops: CDR1 MGHRA, CDR2 YSYEKL. Trimming left V 4 bases short and J 1 base short, with 20 bases between. As DNA, the CDR3 is TGCGCCAGCAGCCCCGGCCTACTGGGAACAGGGTCTGGGGCCAACGTCCTGACTTTC. Residues: CASSPGLLGTGSGANVLTF.

The chain recombines TRBV2 with TRBJ1-5, with D uncertain. The CDR3 spans 15 residues. Trimming stripped 2 bases from V and 5 bases from J, with 13 bases between. Germline-derived CDR1 and CDR2 are SNHLY and FYNNEI. As DNA, the CDR3 is TGTGCCAGCAGTGAAACGGGCTTGGGTTATCAGCCCCAGCATTTT. It encodes CASSETGLGYQPQHF.

The chain links TRBV7-6 to TRBJ2-5, with D uncertain. V lost 5 bases to trimming and J lost 2 bases, with 6 bases between them. Germline V gives CDR1 SGHVS, CDR2 FNYEAQ. This CDR3 contains 12 residues. The CDR3 is CASSVNQETQYF. CDR3 nucleotide sequence: TGTGCCAGCAGCGTAAATCAAGAGACCCAGTACTTC.

The rearrangement uses TRBV6-1 and TRBJ1-5; 9 bases are a match to TRBD1. V was clipped by 6 bases and J by 6 bases; unmatched bases: 6. The V gene's germline CDR1 is MNHNS and CDR2 SASEGT. The CDR3 loop spans 14 amino acids. CDR3 residues: CASRITGGGQPQHF. CDR3 bases: TGTGCCAGCAGAATTACAGGGGGCGGTCAGCCCCAGCATTTT.

The gene calls are TRBV11-3 and TRBJ1-2; D unresolved. The CDR3 runs to 14 residues. The V gene's germline CDR1 is SGHNT and CDR2 YENEEA. The ends were cut back, 5 bases at V and 7 bases at J, with 17 bases in the middle. CDR3 DNA sequence: TGTGCCAGCAGCCCTACCCCCGGCCCGCCTGGCTACACCTTC. It codes for CASSPTPGPPGYTF.

This chain uses TRBV5-6 with TRBJ2-7, with 9 bases that match TRBD2. In germline, CDR1 is SGHDT, CDR2 YYEEEE. V shed 3 bases, J shed 4 bases, and the junction held 8 bases outside the gene matches. The CDR3 runs 15 residues. The CDR3 bases are TGTGCCAGCAGCTCGGGACTAGCTCAACATTACGAGCAGTACTTC. Its translation is CASSSGLAQHYEQYF.

The chain links TRBV27 to TRBJ2-1, with D maybe TRBD1 (6 bases). CDR1 is MNHEY and CDR2 is SMNVEV in the germline V gene (reference sequence). The CDR3 length is 13 residues. The V end lost 9 bases, the J end lost 8 bases, and 17 bases lay between the germline ends. CDR3 DNA sequence: TGTGCCAGTCGCTACCAGGGGAACGATGAGCAGTTCTTC. Its protein is CASRYQGNDEQFF.

This clone is a singleton in its sample. The gene calls are TRBV5-4 and TRBJ2-7; D tentatively fits TRBD1 or TRBD2 (5 bases each). The V gene lost 4 bases and the J gene lost 0 bases, with 17 bases spanning the gap. The CDR3 runs to 16 residues. Germline CDR1 is SGHNT and CDR2 is YYREEE (reference sequence). CDR3 sequence reads: CASSDQGVGSSYEQYF. The CDR3 DNA reads TGTGCCAGCAGCGACCAAGGGGTGGGGAGCTCCTACGAGCAGTACTTC. Full variable domain (outside the CDR3, taken from reference TRBV5-4 and TRBJ2-7): ETGVTQSPTHLIKTRGQQVTLRCSSQSGHNTVSWYQQALGQGPQFIFQYYREEENGRGNFPPRFSGLQFPNYSSELNVNALELDDSALYLCASSDQGVGSSYEQYFGPGTRLTVT.

This chain links TRBV5-6 with TRBJ1-1; the D is unclear. V was pared by 0 bases and J by 11 bases, with 17 bases between. This CDR3 spans 14 amino acids. The germline CDR1 and CDR2 sequences are SGHDT and YYEEEE. CDR3 sequence: CASSLGGHTLGAFF. CDR3 nucleotide sequence: TGTGCCAGCAGCTTGGGAGGCCACACCCTCGGGGCTTTCTTT.

This sequence joins TRBV11-3 and TRBJ2-2; D not resolved. V was trimmed by 5 bases and J by 3 bases, leaving 4 bases between them. Germline V lookup: CDR1 SGHNT, CDR2 YENEEA. The CDR3 has 12 amino acids. The CDR3 bases are TGTGCCAGCAGCCCCGACACCGGGGAGCTGTTTTTT. Its translation: CASSPDTGELFF.

The count of this clone is one. The gene calls are TRBV18 and TRBJ2-1, with TRBD1 matching over 7 bases. The germline CDR1 and CDR2 sequences are KGHSH and LQKENI. Trimming removed 3 bases from V and 4 bases from J; junction bases left unmatched: 6. The CDR3 spans 15 residues. The CDR3 spells CASSPAPGQYNEQFF. CDR3 DNA: TGTGCCAGCTCACCTGCTCCGGGACAGTACAATGAGCAGTTCTTC.

V is TRBV5-1 and J is TRBJ2-6; a weak D match, TRBD2 (5 bases). This CDR3 has 16 residues. The germline V and J ends were trimmed by 3 bases and 0 bases, with 10 bases remaining between them. CDR1 is SGHRS and CDR2 is YFSETQ in the germline V gene. CDR3: CASSWGASSGANVLTF. CDR3 bases: TGCGCCAGCAGCTGGGGAGCAAGCTCTGGGGCCAACGTCCTGACTTTC.

The sample holds a few counts of this clone. The chain links TRBV5-8 to TRBJ1-2; possible D gene TRBD1, 5 bases. The germline CDR1 and CDR2 sequences are SGHTS and YDEGEE. The CDR3 is 14 amino acids. Trimming took 3 bases from V and 5 from J, leaving 14 bases between them. CDR3 sequence: CASSWRLTEYGYTF. DNA for the CDR3: TGTGCCAGCAGCTGGAGACTGACAGAATATGGCTACACCTTC.

The table lists this clone with a few counts. This chain joins TRBV2 and TRBJ2-3, with a possible D match to TRBD2 (6 bases). This CDR3 is 15 amino acids long. V was pared by 2 bases and J by 4 bases, with 13 bases between. Germline CDR1 reads SNHLY; CDR2 reads FYNNEI. CDR3 sequence: CASSERPPGADTQYF. CDR3 DNA sequence: TGTGCCAGCAGTGAACGTCCTCCGGGGGCAGATACGCAGTATTTT.

The chain couples TRBV9 to TRBJ1-1, with TRBD1 matching over 8 bases. Germline V gene sequence: CDR1 SGDLS, CDR2 YYNGEE. This CDR3 is 17 amino acids long. V was pared by 4 bases and J by 1 base, with 12 bases of the junction left unmatched. The CDR3 DNA sequence: TGTGCCAGCAGCCCCCGCAGGGACAGGAATGGGAACACTGAAGCTTTCTTT. It yields the protein CASSPRRDRNGNTEAFF.

This clone occurred a few times. The chain combines TRBV5-1 with TRBJ2-1; 13 positions agree with TRBD2. The germline V gene encodes CDR1 SGHRS and CDR2 YFSETQ. V dropped 4 bases and J dropped 4; count of bases not matched to a gene: 5. This CDR3 is 16 amino acids long. CDR3 sequence: CASSGGLAGIYNEQFF. The CDR3 DNA reads as TGCGCCAGCAGCGGGGGACTAGCGGGGATTTACAATGAGCAGTTCTTC.

This clone showed up just a few times. This chain links TRBV19 with TRBJ1-3; D gene unclear. Germline CDR1 is LNHDA and CDR2 is SQIVND (reference sequence). V was trimmed by 7 bases and J by 2 bases, leaving 15 bases between them. CDR3 length equals 15 residues. CDR3 DNA sequence: TGTGCCAGTAATGGCTGGGGATCTACTGGAAACACCATATATTTT. It encodes CASNGWGSTGNTIYF.